This T cell receptor (beta chain) was captured by sequencing in a study of T cell changes during pregnancy in multiple sclerosis. Generated by immunoSEQ multiplex PCR, the TCRdb table keeps only in-frame clones and is missing some. The sample holds some 85,000 clones, about 93% seen once. Germline-derived CDR1 and CDR2 are SGDLS and YYNGEE. The germline V and J ends were trimmed by 4 bases and 9 bases, with 14 bases remaining between them. The CDR3 runs to 13 residues. The TCR originated in a female donor in good health, enrolled as a control in a pregnancy study. The chain couples TRBV9 to TRBJ1-5; perhaps TRBD1 as D (5 bases). The specimen was peripheral blood, collected in the second trimester of pregnancy. In DNA form, the CDR3 reads TGTGCCAGCAGCTACGGACACGGCGGGCCCCAGCATTTT. Protein product: CASSYGHGGPQHF.